The rows below give T cell receptor beta chains drawn from one sample of a study of cytomegalovirus exposure and HLA in healthy donors. This table comes from immunoSEQ multiplex PCR, and its TCRdb copy is limited to in-frame clones, with some not included. The data hold about 110,000 clones, with under 90% observed a single time. What was sequenced was PBMCs. These receptors all come from a young woman in good health and CMV-seronegative. Both conserved end residues are part of each CDR3. Each record gives: V gene, CDR3 protein.

TRBV27 CATTSGRNTGELFF
TRBV5-4 CASSPDRAREQFF
TRBV7-2 CASSLQGGPDTQYF
TRBV30 CAWSRFAGRMGGELFF
TRBV5-1 CASSLALRAMGSPLHF
TRBV13 CASSGRGRGDSPLHF
TRBV7-9 CSSSLGRDRSTSYEQYF
TRBV2 CASGADTYEQYF
TRBV7-2 CASSLGVGQGAGEQYF
TRBV5-1 CASSASTGYNQPQHF
TRBV7-9 CASTPGLAEYTDTQYF
TRBV19 CASSTRLAGAAGELFF
TRBV5-1 CASSYWGTSGRNEQFF
TRBV7-9 CASSSDQGKLFF
TRBV30 CAWSVPPGYTGELFF
TRBV10-3 CAISETRLAGTTTDTQYF
TRBV18 CASSPPPRLDQPTGELFF
TRBV7-9 CASSPRGRGGETQYF
TRBV6-1 CASSDGQLDVLTF
TRBV4-1 CASSSGGAGVYEQYF
TRBV5-1 CASSFQGLQETQYF
TRBV15 CATSRDIPEKLFF
TRBV12-5 CASGLLPNQETQYF
TRBV2 CASSDRREGRGTQYF
TRBV11-2 CASRAIGTSGPREQYF
TRBV19 CASSKADSINYGYTF
TRBV7-6 CASSYGSGSANEQFF
TRBV6-5 CASSYSNGGSFF
TRBV6-5 CASSRGADTEAFF
TRBV14 CASSLEPGHNTGELFF